The following is a TCR beta chain sequence with its context. The data derive from a study of tumor-infiltrating lymphocytes in primary liver carcinoma. At the level of the study: The patients, men and women alike, were aged 30 to 69 years.

TCR beta cDNA came from about 500 ng total RNA, primed with a constant-region primer. Slightly modified ARM-PCR with three nested multiplex PCR rounds yielded TCR beta libraries. Use of TRBV1-TRBV30 forward primers with a C-beta reverse primer characterized the first two PCR rounds, which lasted 10 cycles each. TCRdb redid the calling of the multiplex PCR reads with MiXCR, one entry per CDR3 protein. The sample includes roughly 190,000 distinct CDR3 sequences, about 85% seen only once; the top ten take over 15%. Both RNA and DNA were isolated together from about 19-30 mg of bulk tissue that had not been sorted. Five separate regions of each tumor underwent sampling. Germline V lookup: CDR1 MGHDK, CDR2 SYGVNS. This CDR3 has 15 amino acids. After removal of 8 bases from V and 1 base from J, the junction contained 8 bases not matched to a gene.

The sequenced sample was tumor tissue from primary liver carcinoma. The chain joins TRBV25-1 to TRBJ2-1; TRBD1 matches 7 bases. The receptor was derived from a man aged 35-49 years with primary liver carcinoma and hepatitis B virus infection. The CDR3 coding sequence is TGTGCCAGCGGGGATTCAGGGGGTTCCTACAATGAGCAGTTCTTC. It yields the protein CASGDSGGSYNEQFF.